A single sample is the source of the 26 T cell receptor beta chains below, sequenced in a study of cytomegalovirus exposure and HLA in healthy donors (dated by TCRdb to 2017 to 2019). To prepare the library, the immunoSEQ multiplex PCR assay was applied. A mixture of 60 forward primers for TCR Vbeta segments and 13 reverse primers for TCR Jbeta segments was used in the multiplex PCR. This immuneACCESS table, as held by TCRdb, lists in-frame sequences with V and J called but not all clones. Of the missing ones, under half trace to an unresolved V gene in checked studies; the others have no known cause. The sample includes roughly 120,000 clones, with about 76% observed a single time. Over 25% of the sample goes to the ten largest clones. Input material: PBMCs. These receptors were taken from a man aged 55 to 70 in good health and CMV-seropositive.

The genes are TRBV5-1 and TRBJ2-6; no clear D gene. CDR3 size: 18 residues. Germline V gives CDR1 SGHRS, CDR2 YFSETQ. The germline V and J ends were trimmed by 0 bases and 0 bases, with 13 bases remaining between them. In DNA, the CDR3 is TGCGCCAGCAGCTTGGGGGCCGTAACCAGCTCTGGGGCCAACGTCCTGACTTTC. It codes for CASSLGAVTSSGANVLTF.

This rearrangement joins TRBV9 to TRBJ2-7; 12 positions agree with TRBD2. The CDR3 contains 15 residues. V was clipped by 3 bases and J by 3 bases; unmatched bases: 4. Germline V lookup: CDR1 SGDLS, CDR2 YYNGEE. The CDR3 nucleotides are TGTGCCAGCAGCGAAGGACTAGCGGGAATCTACGAGCAGTACTTC. It is translated as CASSEGLAGIYEQYF.

This sequence joins TRBV11-2 and TRBJ2-3, with 7 bases aligning to TRBD1. The CDR3 has 16 amino acids. The V and J ends lost 0 bases and 3 bases, in that order; junction bases with no gene match: 6. Germline-derived CDR1 and CDR2 are SGHAT and FQNNGV. This CDR3 reads CASSLDRPRGTDTQYF. CDR3 in DNA: TGTGCCAGCAGCTTAGACCGACCCAGGGGGACAGATACGCAGTATTTT. The full variable domain, completed using reference TRBV11-2 and TRBJ2-3, is EAGVAQSPRYKIIEKRQSVAFWCNPISGHATLYWYQQILGQGPKLLIQFQNNGVVDDSQLPKDRFSAERLKGVDSTLKIQPAKLEDSAVYLCASSLDRPRGTDTQYFGPGTRLTVL.

This chain uses TRBV5-1 with TRBJ2-3; D not resolved. The CDR3 runs to 16 residues. CDR1 and CDR2 (germline): SGHRS, YFSETQ. V was trimmed by 4 bases and J by 0 bases, leaving 15 bases between them. The CDR3 sequence: CASSLRLSSSTDTQYF. The CDR3 region has the DNA TGCGCCAGCAGCCTACGTCTTTCTTCTAGCACAGATACGCAGTATTTT.

This clone was found a few times. The rearrangement links TRBV7-9 to TRBJ2-7; 8 nucleotides match TRBD2. Germline CDR1 SEHNR, CDR2 FQNEAQ (reference sequence). There are 13 residues in the CDR3. The ends lost 5 bases at V and 3 bases at J; junction bases unmatched: 3. CDR3 nucleotides: TGTGCCAGCAGCCTAAGCGGGGGCTACGAGCAGTACTTC. It is translated as CASSLSGGYEQYF.

CDR3 in DNA: TGTGCCAGCAGTGCCTCGACAGGGCTTTATAGCAATCAGCCCCAGCATTTT. The encoded protein is CASSASTGLYSNQPQHF. The genes are TRBV6-1 and TRBJ1-5; 7 bases fit TRBD1. The junction had 9 bases not matched to a gene; V was cut back by 4 bases and J by 0 bases. The CDR3 is 17 residues long. CDR1 MNHNS and CDR2 SASEGT come from the germline V gene.

This chain connects TRBV15 to TRBJ2-6; perhaps D is TRBD1 or TRBD2 (5 bases each). Trimming removed 4 bases from V and 0 bases from J, with 16 bases in between. CDR3 length equals 18 residues. The germline gives CDR1 LNHNV, CDR2 YYDKDF (reference sequence). CDR3 sequence (DNA): TGTGCCACCAGCACAGAGGGGCATGCTAGCTCTGGGGCCAACGTCCTGACTTTC. Protein sequence: CATSTEGHASSGANVLTF.

The rearrangement uses TRBV27 and TRBJ1-2; D unresolved. Trimming left V 6 bases short and J 6 bases short, with 14 bases between. The CDR3 sequence is 13 residues long. Germline V lookup: CDR1 MNHEY, CDR2 SMNVEV (reference sequence). In DNA form, the CDR3 reads TGTGCCAGCAGCCGGGAAGGGCAGAATGGCTACACCTTC. Translated: CASSREGQNGYTF.

The J gene is TRBJ1-1, the V gene TRBV30, with 8 bases matching TRBD1. Germline CDR1 and CDR2: GTSNPN and SVGIG (reference sequence). V dropped 1 base and J dropped 9; count of bases not matched to a gene: 10. This CDR3 is 14 amino acids long. The DNA for the CDR3 is TGTGCCTGGAGTGCCGACAGGGGCGTAGGAAAAGCTTTCTTT. Amino acid sequence: CAWSADRGVGKAFF.

The V and J genes are TRBV18 and TRBJ2-4; D unclear. Germline lookup yields CDR1 KGHSH and CDR2 LQKENI. V was clipped by 3 bases and J by 0 bases, with 3 bases between them. The CDR3 totals 13 residues. The CDR3 loop reads CASSPLAKNIQYF. CDR3 nucleotide sequence: TGTGCCAGCTCACCTCTAGCCAAAAACATTCAGTACTTC.

The chain links TRBV2 to TRBJ2-1; tentatively, D is TRBD2 (5 bases). V was shortened by 6 bases and J by 2 bases, with 14 bases between the two germline ends. Germline CDR1 and CDR2: SNHLY and FYNNEI. The CDR3 runs 15 residues. In DNA form, the CDR3 reads TGTGCCAGCAGCCGACGGGCGGGCACCTACAATGAGCAGTTCTTC. Its protein product is CASSRRAGTYNEQFF. The whole variable domain, filled in from reference TRBV2 and TRBJ2-1, reads EPEVTQTPSHQVTQMGQEVILRCVPISNHLYFYWYRQILGQKVEFLVSFYNNEISEKSEIFDDQFSVERPDGSNFTLKIRSTKLEDSAMYFCASSRRAGTYNEQFFGPGTRLTVL.

This clone was recorded a few times. This chain joins TRBV6-6 and TRBJ2-1; 7 positions match TRBD1. This CDR3 contains 13 residues. CDR1 and CDR2 from the germline V gene are MNHNY and SVGAGI (reference sequence). The V segment lost 6 bases and the J segment 4 bases; nucleotides outside the gene matches: 3. The CDR3 here is CASRAGGYNEQFF. CDR3 nucleotides: TGTGCCAGCAGGGCAGGGGGTTACAATGAGCAGTTCTTC.

To note about this clone: The same CDR3 also results from other DNA sequences found in this sample. This chain uses TRBV30 with TRBJ1-3; TRBD1 is a possible D gene (5 bases). Germline-derived CDR1 and CDR2 are GTSNPN and SVGIG (reference sequence). The CDR3 loop spans 15 amino acids. The V end lost 0 bases, the J end lost 2 bases, and 11 bases lay between the germline ends. The CDR3 coding sequence is TGTGCCTGGAGTGTCGGGGGGAGAGCTGGAAACACCATATATTTT. It is translated as CAWSVGGRAGNTIYF.

The CDR3, as DNA: TGTGCCAGCAGGGTCAGGGGGCTGGTGAATGGCTACACCTTC. Translating it yields CASRVRGLVNGYTF. This chain links TRBV6-5 with TRBJ1-2, with TRBD1 matching 8 bases. This CDR3 has 14 amino acids. The V gene's germline CDR1 is MNHEY and CDR2 SVGAGI. V lost 6 bases and J lost 6; bases outside the gene matches: 9.

This chain links TRBV7-9 with TRBJ2-3; 13 bases map to TRBD2. Losses at the gene ends were 5 bases for V and 3 bases for J; bases not matched to a gene: 5. This CDR3 spans 16 amino acids. Germline-derived CDR1 and CDR2 are SEHNR and FQNEAQ (reference sequence). Written as DNA, the CDR3 is TGTGCCAGCAGCCCGACTAGCGGGAGGAGTACAGATACGCAGTATTTT. The encoded protein is CASSPTSGRSTDTQYF.

This chain uses TRBV5-1 with TRBJ2-1; 12 bases are a match to TRBD2. Germline V gene data show CDR1 as SGHRS and CDR2 as YFSETQ. J was trimmed by 8 bases and V by 3 bases; bases with no gene match: 6. CDR3 size: 15 residues. CDR3 residues: CASSSLAGGLDEQFF. DNA for the CDR3: TGCGCCAGCAGCTCTCTAGCGGGGGGGCTCGATGAGCAGTTCTTC.

With regard to this clone: The junction departs from the called germline gene at one end, perhaps through a read error. This sequence joins TRBV5-3 and TRBJ2-5; 10 nucleotides align to TRBD1. TRBV5-3 is an open reading frame, and its role is uncertain. This CDR3 region has 16 residues. The CDR3 sequence: CARGHHDRGREETRYF. The DNA of the CDR3 is TGTGCCAGAGGCCACCATGACAGGGGGCGGGAAGAGACCCGGTACTTC.

This clone showed up just a few times. This rearrangement joins TRBV2 to TRBJ1-5; possible D gene TRBD1, 6 bases. The CDR3 is 15 amino acids. V lost 4 bases and J 4 bases, leaving 14 bases between the germline ends. CDR1 and CDR2 (germline): SNHLY, FYNNEI. The CDR3 reads CASSVRDTRNQPQHF. DNA of the CDR3: TGTGCCAGCAGTGTCCGGGACACTAGAAATCAGCCCCAGCATTTT. Looking up the rest from reference TRBV2 and TRBJ1-5 gives the full variable domain: EPEVTQTPSHQVTQMGQEVILRCVPISNHLYFYWYRQILGQKVEFLVSFYNNEISEKSEIFDDQFSVERPDGSNFTLKIRSTKLEDSAMYFCASSVRDTRNQPQHFGDGTRLSIL.

This clone came up a few times. The gene calls are TRBV2 and TRBJ1-1; unclear D gene. Trimming shortened V by 5 bases and J by 1 base, and 5 bases separated the two germline ends. The V gene's germline CDR1 is SNHLY and CDR2 FYNNEI. The CDR3 spans 12 residues. CDR3 in amino acids: CASSPQNTEAFF. CDR3 nucleotide sequence: TGTGCCAGCAGTCCACAGAACACTGAAGCTTTCTTT.

This clone was counted once. In DNA, the CDR3 is TGTGCCAGCAGCCTATTCGGACAGATCCCTCCTGAAGCTTTCTTT. This gives the protein CASSLFGQIPPEAFF. The chain carries TRBV28 and TRBJ1-1, with D maybe TRBD1 (6 bases). There are 15 residues in the CDR3. V shed 6 bases and J shed 6 bases, with 20 bases lying between them. The germline gives CDR1 MDHEN, CDR2 SYDVKM.

This clone was seen many times. A junction end diverges from the germline sequence, so it may reflect a read error. This same CDR3 is encoded by further DNA sequences in the sample. The genes are TRBV5-1 and TRBJ2-1; weak D call: TRBD1 (6 bases). Per the germline V gene, CDR1 is SGHRS and CDR2 is YFSETQ. This CDR3 has 14 residues. CDR3 nucleotides: TGTGCCAGCAGCTGGACAGAACAACCGTATGAGCAGTTCTTC. It encodes CASSWTEQPYEQFF.

J is TRBJ1-2 and V is TRBV5-5, with D tentatively TRBD1 (5 bases). Trimming stripped 4 bases from V and 5 bases from J, with 12 bases between. Germline V gene lookup returns CDR1 SGHKS and CDR2 YYEKEE (reference sequence). The CDR3 covers 13 residues. Here the CDR3 reads CASSREGKYGYTF. The DNA for the CDR3 is TGTGCCAGCAGCAGGGAGGGGAAATATGGCTACACCTTC.

The chain uses TRBV15 and TRBJ2-7; TRBD2 might be the D (6 bases). CDR3 size: 17 residues. V was cut by 3 bases and J by 2 bases, with 20 bases left in between. CDR1 and CDR2 (germline): LNHNV, YYDKDF (reference sequence). CDR3 residues: CATSRGGSGYWTYEQYF. CDR3 nucleotides: TGTGCCACCAGCAGGGGGGGTTCGGGGTATTGGACCTACGAGCAGTACTTC.

This clone has only one observation. J is TRBJ2-3 and V is TRBV5-4, with D tentatively TRBD1 (5 bases). With 6 bases removed from V and 5 bases from J, the gap between germline ends came to 16 bases. Germline values: CDR1 SGHNT, CDR2 YYREEE (reference sequence). CDR3 size: 14 residues. The CDR3 loop is CASTQDRGQDTQYF. CDR3 in DNA: TGTGCCAGCACCCAAGATAGGGGTCAAGATACGCAGTATTTT.

V is TRBV28 and J is TRBJ1-6; 7 bases agree with TRBD1. Losses at the gene ends were 5 bases for V and 7 bases for J; bases not matched to a gene: 8. The V gene's germline CDR1 is MDHEN and CDR2 SYDVKM. CDR3 size: 15 residues. The CDR3: CASSPPGQMNSPLHF. CDR3 DNA: TGTGCCAGCAGTCCCCCGGGACAGATGAATTCACCCCTCCACTTT. Complete variable domain (other parts from reference TRBV28 and TRBJ1-6): DVKVTQSSRYLVKRTGEKVFLECVQDMDHENMFWYRQDPGLGLRLIYFSYDVKMKEKGDIPEGYSVSREKKERFSLILESASTNQTSMYLCASSPPGQMNSPLHFGNGTRLTVT.

About this clone: Sequence at one end of the junction differs from germline and may be a read error. The rearrangement joins TRBV7-9 to TRBJ1-1; D ambiguous. The CDR3 has 13 residues. CDR1 and CDR2 from the germline V gene are SEHNR and FQNEAQ (reference sequence). The CDR3 DNA follows: TGTGCCAGCAGCACCAATCCCCGGACTGAAGTTTTCTTT. Amino acid sequence: CASSTNPRTEVFF.